This TCR beta chain was sequenced in a study of CD4 and CD8 cells across lung adenocarcinoma regions. V dropped 3 bases and J dropped 5 bases, with 8 bases sitting between them. This CDR3 region has 13 residues. The germline CDR1 and CDR2 sequences are MNHNS and SASEGT. From the PCR reads, TCRdb called clonotypes with MiXCR, one entry per CDR3 protein. The table lists approximately 2,000 distinct CDR3 sequences, roughly 62% of them singletons. The patients had localized lung adenocarcinoma, a non-small cell subtype. The rearrangement joins TRBV6-1 to TRBJ1-5, with D hard to call. Sequenced input: CD4+ T cells from the margin of a lung tumor. The TCR was taken from a female donor with lung adenocarcinoma. The CD4 and CD8 labels of this study may be unreliable. The chain's CDR3 is CASSDRFDQPQHF. CDR3 DNA sequence: TGTGCCAGCAGTGACCGTTTCGATCAGCCCCAGCATTTT.